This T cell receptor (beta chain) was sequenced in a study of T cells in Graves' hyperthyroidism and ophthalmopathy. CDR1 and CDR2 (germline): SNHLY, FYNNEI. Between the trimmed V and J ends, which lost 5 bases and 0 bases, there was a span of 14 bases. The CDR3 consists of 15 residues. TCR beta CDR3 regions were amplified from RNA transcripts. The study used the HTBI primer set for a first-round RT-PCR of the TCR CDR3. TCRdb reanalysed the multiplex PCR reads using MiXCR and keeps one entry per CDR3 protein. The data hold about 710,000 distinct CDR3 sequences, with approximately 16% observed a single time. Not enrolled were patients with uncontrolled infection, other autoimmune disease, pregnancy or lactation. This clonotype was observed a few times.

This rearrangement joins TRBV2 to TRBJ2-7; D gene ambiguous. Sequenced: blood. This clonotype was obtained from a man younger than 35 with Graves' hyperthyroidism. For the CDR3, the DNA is TGTGCCAGCAGTCAACCGGGCCTCACCTCCTACGAGCAGTACTTC. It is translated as CASSQPGLTSYEQYF.